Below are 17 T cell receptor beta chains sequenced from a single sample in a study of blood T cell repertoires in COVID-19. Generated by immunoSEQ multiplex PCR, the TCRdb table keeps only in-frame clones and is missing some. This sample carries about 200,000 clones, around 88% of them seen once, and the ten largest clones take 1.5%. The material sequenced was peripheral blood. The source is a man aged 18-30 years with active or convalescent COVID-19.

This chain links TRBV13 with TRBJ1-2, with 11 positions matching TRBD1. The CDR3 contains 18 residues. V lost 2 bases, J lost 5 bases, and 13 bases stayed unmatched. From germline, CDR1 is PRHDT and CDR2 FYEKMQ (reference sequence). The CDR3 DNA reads TGTGCCAGCAGCTTAAGCCCGGACAGGACAGGGGGCATGTATGGCTACACCTTC. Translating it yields CASSLSPDRTGGMYGYTF.

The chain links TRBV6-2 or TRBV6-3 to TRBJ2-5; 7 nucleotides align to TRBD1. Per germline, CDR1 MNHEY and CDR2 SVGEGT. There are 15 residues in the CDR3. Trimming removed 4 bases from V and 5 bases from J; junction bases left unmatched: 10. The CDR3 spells CASSFAQQGWETQYF. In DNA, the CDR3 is TGTGCCAGCAGTTTCGCTCAACAGGGGTGGGAGACCCAGTACTTC.

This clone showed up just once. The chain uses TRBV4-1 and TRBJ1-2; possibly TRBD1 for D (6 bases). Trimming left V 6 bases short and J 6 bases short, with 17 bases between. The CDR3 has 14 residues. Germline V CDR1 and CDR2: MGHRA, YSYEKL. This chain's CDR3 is CASSAQGSGNGYTF. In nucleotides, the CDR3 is TGCGCCAGCAGTGCACAGGGCTCGGGTAATGGCTACACCTTC.

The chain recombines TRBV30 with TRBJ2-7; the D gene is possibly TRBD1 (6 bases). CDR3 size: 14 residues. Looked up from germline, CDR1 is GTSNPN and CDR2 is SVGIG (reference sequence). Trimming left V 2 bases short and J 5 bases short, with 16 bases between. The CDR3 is CAWSLLRGSHEQYF. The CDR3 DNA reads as TGTGCCTGGAGTTTGCTCAGGGGTTCCCACGAGCAGTACTTC. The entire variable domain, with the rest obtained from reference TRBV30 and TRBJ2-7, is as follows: SQTIHQWPATLVQPVGSPLSLECTVEGTSNPNLYWYRQAAGRGLQLLFYSVGIGQISSEVPQNLSASRPQDRQFILSSKKLLLSDSGFYLCAWSLLRGSHEQYFGPGTRLTVT.

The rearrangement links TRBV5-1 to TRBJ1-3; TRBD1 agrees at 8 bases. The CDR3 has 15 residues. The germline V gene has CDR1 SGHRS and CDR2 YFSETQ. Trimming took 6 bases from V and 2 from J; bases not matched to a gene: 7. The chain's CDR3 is CASMGTGGPGNTIYF. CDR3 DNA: TGCGCCAGCATGGGAACAGGGGGACCTGGAAACACCATATATTTT.

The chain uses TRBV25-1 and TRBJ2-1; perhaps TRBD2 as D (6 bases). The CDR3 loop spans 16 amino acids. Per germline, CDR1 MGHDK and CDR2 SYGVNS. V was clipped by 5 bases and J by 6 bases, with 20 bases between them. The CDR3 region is CASSTRDRHPGNEQFF. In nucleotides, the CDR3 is TGTGCCAGCAGTACGCGGGACCGCCATCCCGGCAATGAGCAGTTCTTC.

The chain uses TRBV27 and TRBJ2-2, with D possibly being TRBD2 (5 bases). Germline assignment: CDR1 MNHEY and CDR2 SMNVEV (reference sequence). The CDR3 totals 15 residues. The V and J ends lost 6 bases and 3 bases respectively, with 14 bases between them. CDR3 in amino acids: CASSLGLRDTGELFF. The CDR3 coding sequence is TGTGCCAGCAGCCTTGGACTTAGGGACACCGGGGAGCTGTTTTTT.

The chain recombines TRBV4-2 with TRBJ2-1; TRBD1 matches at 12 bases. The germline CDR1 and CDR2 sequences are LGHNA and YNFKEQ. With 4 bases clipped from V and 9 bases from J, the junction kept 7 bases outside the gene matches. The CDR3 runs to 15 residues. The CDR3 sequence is CASSRTGQGAGEQFF. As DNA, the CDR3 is TGTGCCAGCAGCCGCACGGGACAGGGGGCGGGTGAGCAGTTCTTC.

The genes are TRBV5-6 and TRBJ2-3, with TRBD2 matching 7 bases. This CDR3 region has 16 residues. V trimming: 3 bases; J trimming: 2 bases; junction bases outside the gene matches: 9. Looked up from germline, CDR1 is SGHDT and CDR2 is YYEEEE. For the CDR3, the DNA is TGTGCCAGCAGCTCCGGGCGGGGGTTCGCCACAGATACGCAGTATTTT. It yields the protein CASSSGRGFATDTQYF. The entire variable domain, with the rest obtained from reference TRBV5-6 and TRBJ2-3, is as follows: DAGVTQSPTHLIKTRGQQVTLRCSPKSGHDTVSWYQQALGQGPQFIFQYYEEEERQRGNFPDRFSGHQFPNYSSELNVNALLLGDSALYLCASSSGRGFATDTQYFGPGTRLTVL.

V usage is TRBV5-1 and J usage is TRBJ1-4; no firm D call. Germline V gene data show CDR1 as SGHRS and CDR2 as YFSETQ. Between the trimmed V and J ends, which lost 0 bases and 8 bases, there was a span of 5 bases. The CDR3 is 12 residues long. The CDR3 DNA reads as TGCGCCAGCAGCTTGGGGGCGGAAAAACTGTTTTTT. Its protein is CASSLGAEKLFF.

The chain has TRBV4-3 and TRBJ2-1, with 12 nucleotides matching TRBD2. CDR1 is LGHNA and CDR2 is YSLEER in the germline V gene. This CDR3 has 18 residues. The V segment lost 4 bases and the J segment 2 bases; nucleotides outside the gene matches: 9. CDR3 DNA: TGCGCCAGCAGCCGGAGTTACGGGACTAGCGGGCCCTACAATGAGCAGTTCTTC. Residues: CASSRSYGTSGPYNEQFF.

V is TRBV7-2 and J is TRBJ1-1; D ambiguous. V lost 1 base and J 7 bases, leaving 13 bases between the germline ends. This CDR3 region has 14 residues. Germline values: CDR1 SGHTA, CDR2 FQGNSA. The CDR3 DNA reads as TGTGCCAGCAGCTTAGAAGGCGGTGGGTTTGAAGCTTTCTTT. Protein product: CASSLEGGGFEAFF.

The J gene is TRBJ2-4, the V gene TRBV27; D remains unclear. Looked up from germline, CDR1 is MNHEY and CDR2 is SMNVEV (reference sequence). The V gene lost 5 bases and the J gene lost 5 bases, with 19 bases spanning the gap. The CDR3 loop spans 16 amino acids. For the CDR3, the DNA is TGTGCCAGCAGTCAAAACAATGGGCGACGAGAAAACATTCAGTACTTC. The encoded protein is CASSQNNGRRENIQYF.

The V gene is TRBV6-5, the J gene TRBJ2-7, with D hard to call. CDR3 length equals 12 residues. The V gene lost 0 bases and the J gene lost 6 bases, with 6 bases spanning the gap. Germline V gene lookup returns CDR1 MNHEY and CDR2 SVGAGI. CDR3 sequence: CASSYSLGEQYF. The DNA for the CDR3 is TGTGCCAGCAGTTACTCGCTCGGCGAGCAGTACTTC.

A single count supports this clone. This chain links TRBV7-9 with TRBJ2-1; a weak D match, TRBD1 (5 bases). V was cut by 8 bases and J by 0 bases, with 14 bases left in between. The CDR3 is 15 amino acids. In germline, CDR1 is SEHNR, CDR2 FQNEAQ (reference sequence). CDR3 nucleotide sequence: TGTGCCAGCTCAGGGTCCCTGAGCTCCTACAATGAGCAGTTCTTC. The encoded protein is CASSGSLSSYNEQFF.

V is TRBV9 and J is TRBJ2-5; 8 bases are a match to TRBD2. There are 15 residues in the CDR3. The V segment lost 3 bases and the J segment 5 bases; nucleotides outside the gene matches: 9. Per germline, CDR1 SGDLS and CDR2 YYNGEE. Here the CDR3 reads CASSGRTSPGETQYF. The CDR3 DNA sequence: TGTGCCAGCAGCGGACGGACTAGCCCCGGTGAGACCCAGTACTTC.

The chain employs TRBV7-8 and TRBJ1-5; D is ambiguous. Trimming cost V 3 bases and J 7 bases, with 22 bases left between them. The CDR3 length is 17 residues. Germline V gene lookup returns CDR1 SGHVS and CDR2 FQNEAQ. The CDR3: CASSFGVFSRFHQPQHF. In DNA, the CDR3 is TGTGCCAGCAGCTTTGGCGTGTTTTCGAGGTTCCACCAGCCCCAGCATTTT. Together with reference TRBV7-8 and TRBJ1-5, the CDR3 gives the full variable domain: GAGVSQSPRYKVAKRGQDVALRCDPISGHVSLFWYQQALGQGPEFLTYFQNEAQLDKSGLPSDRFFAERPEGSVSTLKIQRTQQEDSAVYLCASSFGVFSRFHQPQHFGDGTRLSIL.